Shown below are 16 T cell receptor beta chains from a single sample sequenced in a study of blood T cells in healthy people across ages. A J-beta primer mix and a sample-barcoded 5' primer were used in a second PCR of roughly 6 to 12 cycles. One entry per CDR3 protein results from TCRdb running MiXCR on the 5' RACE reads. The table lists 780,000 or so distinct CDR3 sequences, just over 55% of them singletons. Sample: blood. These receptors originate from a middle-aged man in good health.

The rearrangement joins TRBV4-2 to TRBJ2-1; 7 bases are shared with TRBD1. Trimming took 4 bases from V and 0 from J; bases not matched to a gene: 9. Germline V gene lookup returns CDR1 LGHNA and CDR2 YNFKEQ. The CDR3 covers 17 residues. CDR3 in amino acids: CASSRLEQGSSYNEQFF. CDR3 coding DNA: TGTGCCAGCAGCCGCCTGGAACAGGGGAGCTCCTACAATGAGCAGTTCTTC.

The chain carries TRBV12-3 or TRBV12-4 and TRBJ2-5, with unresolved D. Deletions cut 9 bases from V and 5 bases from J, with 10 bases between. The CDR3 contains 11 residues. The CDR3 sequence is CASRRTETQYF. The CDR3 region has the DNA TGTGCCAGTCGAAGAACGGAGACCCAGTACTTC.

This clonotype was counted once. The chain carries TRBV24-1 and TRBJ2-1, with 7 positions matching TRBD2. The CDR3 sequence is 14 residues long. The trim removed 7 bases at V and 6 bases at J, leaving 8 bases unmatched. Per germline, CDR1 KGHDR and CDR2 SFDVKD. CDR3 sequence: CATSPGTTFNEQFF. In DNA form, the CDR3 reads TGTGCCACCAGCCCGGGGACTACCTTCAATGAGCAGTTCTTC.

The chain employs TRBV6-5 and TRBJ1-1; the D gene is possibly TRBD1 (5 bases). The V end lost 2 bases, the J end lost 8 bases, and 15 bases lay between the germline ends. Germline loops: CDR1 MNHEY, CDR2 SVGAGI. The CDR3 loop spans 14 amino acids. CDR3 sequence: CASSYEGAGREAFF. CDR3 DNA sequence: TGTGCCAGCAGTTACGAAGGAGCGGGACGGGAAGCTTTCTTT.

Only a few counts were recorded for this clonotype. CDR3 sequence: CSAPRPGSYGYTF. The CDR3 DNA sequence: TGCAGTGCGCCTAGGCCAGGATCCTATGGCTACACCTTC. The chain combines TRBV20-1 with TRBJ1-2; unclear D gene. The CDR3 sequence is 13 residues long. Germline CDR1 is DFQATT and CDR2 is SNEGSKA (reference sequence). V lost 6 bases, J lost 4 bases, and 15 bases lay in between.

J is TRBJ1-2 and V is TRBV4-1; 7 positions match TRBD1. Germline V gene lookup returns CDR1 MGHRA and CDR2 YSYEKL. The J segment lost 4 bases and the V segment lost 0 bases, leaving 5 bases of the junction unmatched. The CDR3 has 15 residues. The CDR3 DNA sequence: TGCGCCAGCAGCCAAGACACAGGGGAAAGCTATGGCTACACCTTC. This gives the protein CASSQDTGESYGYTF.

CDR3 residues: CSASQGSRSTDTQYF. The CDR3 bases are TGCAGTGCTAGCCAGGGTAGCCGGAGCACAGATACGCAGTATTTT. This chain connects TRBV20-1 to TRBJ2-3, with a tentative D call TRBD1 (5 bases). Trimming took 3 bases from V and 0 from J, leaving 13 bases between them. This CDR3 is 15 amino acids long. CDR1 and CDR2 from the germline V gene are DFQATT and SNEGSKA (reference sequence).

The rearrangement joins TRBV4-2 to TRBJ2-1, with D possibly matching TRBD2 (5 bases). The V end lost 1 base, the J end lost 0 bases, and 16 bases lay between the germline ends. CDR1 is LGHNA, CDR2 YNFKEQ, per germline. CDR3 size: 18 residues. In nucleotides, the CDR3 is TGTGCCAGCAGCCAAGTATCCCCCCCCGGGGACTCCTACAATGAGCAGTTCTTC. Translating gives CASSQVSPPGDSYNEQFF.

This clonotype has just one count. Written as DNA, the CDR3 is TGTGCCAGCAGCTTAGAAGCGGGGTCGAATGAGCAGTACTTC. Translating it yields CASSLEAGSNEQYF. The genes are TRBV11-2 and TRBJ2-4; 7 bases are a match to TRBD2. J lost 13 bases, V lost 0 bases, and 9 bases had no gene match. CDR1 and CDR2 from the germline V gene are SGHAT and FQNNGV. The CDR3 runs 14 residues.

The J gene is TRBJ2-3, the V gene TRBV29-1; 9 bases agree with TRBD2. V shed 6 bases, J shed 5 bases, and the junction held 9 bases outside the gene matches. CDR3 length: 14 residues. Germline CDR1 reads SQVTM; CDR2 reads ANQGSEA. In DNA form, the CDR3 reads TGCAGCGTCGCGGCGGGGGGGACTGTAGATACGCAGTATTTT. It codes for CSVAAGGTVDTQYF.

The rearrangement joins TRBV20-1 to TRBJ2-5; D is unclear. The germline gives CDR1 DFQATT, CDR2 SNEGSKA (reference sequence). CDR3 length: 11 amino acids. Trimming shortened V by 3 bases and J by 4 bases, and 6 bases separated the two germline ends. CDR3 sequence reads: CSASGSETQYF. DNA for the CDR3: TGCAGTGCTAGTGGGTCAGAGACCCAGTACTTC.

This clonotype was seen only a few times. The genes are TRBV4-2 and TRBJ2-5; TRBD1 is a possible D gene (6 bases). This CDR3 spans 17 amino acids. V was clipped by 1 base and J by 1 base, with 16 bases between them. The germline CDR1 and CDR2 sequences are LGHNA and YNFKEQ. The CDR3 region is CASSQGTLGQSQETQYF. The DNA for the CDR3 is TGTGCCAGCAGCCAAGGAACGTTAGGACAGTCCCAAGAGACCCAGTACTTC.

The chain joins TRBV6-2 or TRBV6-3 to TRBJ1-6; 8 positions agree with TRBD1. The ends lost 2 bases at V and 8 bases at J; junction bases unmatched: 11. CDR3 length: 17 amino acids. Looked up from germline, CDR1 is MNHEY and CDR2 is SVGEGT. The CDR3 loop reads CASSYLEPHRGYSPLHF. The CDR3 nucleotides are TGTGCCAGCAGTTACCTCGAACCCCACAGGGGGTATTCACCCCTCCACTTT.

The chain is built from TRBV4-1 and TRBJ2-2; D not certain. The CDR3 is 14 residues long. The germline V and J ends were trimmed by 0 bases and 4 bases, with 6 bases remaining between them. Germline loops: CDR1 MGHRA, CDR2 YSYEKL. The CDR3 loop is CASSQESSTGELFF. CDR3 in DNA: TGCGCCAGCAGCCAAGAAAGTTCCACCGGGGAGCTGTTTTTT.

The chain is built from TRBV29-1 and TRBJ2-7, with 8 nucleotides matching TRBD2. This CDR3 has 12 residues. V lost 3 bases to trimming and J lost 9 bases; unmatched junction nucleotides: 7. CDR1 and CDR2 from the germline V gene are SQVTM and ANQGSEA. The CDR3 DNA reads TGCAGCGTTGAGTCGGGAGGGCCCCCGCAGTACTTC. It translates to CSVESGGPPQYF.

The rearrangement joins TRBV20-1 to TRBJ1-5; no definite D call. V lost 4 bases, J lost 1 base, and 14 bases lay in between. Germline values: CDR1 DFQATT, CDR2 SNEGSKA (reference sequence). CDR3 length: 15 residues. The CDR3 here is CSATEPRRSNQPQHF. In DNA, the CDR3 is TGCAGTGCTACTGAACCCCGACGGAGCAATCAGCCCCAGCATTTT.